Included here is one TCR beta chain sequence, with context. This sample is drawn from a study of blood T cell repertoires in COVID-19. In the study's own analysis: Using reference gene primer amplification, nucleated cell counts were estimated. Repertoires were generated with immunoSEQ multiplex PCR, while TCRdb's copy carries only in-frame clones and drops some. V and J calls and clone size are as listed in that table; D and trimming were resolved from the DNA. Of some 270,000 clones detected, approximately 89% appear once; the ten largest clones hold under 2%. The receptor's source is a woman aged 60-75 years who had recovered from COVID-19. Sequencing used peripheral blood.

Written as DNA, the CDR3 is TGTGCCAGCAGCCCCCTAGGTAGCTCCTACAATGAGCAGTTCTTC. Translation: CASSPLGSSYNEQFF. The chain combines TRBV7-3 with TRBJ2-1; D gene unclear. Germline CDR1 is SGHTA and CDR2 is FQGTGA. The CDR3 consists of 15 residues. Deletions cut 5 bases from V and 0 bases from J, with 11 bases between.